Listed below are T cell receptor beta chains from one sample, sequenced in a study of cytomegalovirus exposure and HLA in healthy donors. Produced via immunoSEQ multiplex PCR; TCRdb's table is partial and in-frame only. In the table there are 200,000 to 250,000 clones, around four fifths of which are singletons. The sequencing input was PBMCs. The receptors were sampled from a woman aged 40 to 49 in good health and CMV-seronegative. The CDR3 runs from the conserved cysteine through the conserved F or W. The order of the fields is CDR3 length, J gene, V gene, CDR3 protein.

14,TRBJ1-1,TRBV27,CASSYRTGGTEAFF
16,TRBJ1-5,TRBV18,CASSPGLTVSNQPQHF
15,TRBJ1-6,TRBV2,CASSTDGGHNSPLHF
15,TRBJ2-1,TRBV27,CASSFAAGGPNEQFF
14,TRBJ2-2,TRBV10-1,CASSPLAFGGELFF
19,TRBJ2-1,TRBV7-2,CASSLVGGASGSKYNEQFF
15,TRBJ2-1,TRBV11-2,CASSSWAGIRNEQFF
16,TRBJ2-7,TRBV5-4,CASSLSPSGSSYEQYF
16,TRBJ2-7,TRBV9,CASSVGGLAYPLEQYF
16,TRBJ1-2,TRBV19,CASVWPRGRGNYGYTF
14,TRBJ1-2,TRBV15,CATSRDRVGYGYTF
13,TRBJ2-1,TRBV6-1,CASSTLYHNEQFF
16,TRBJ2-7,TRBV29-1,CSVEGLAGLHSYEQYF
15,TRBJ2-7,TRBV9,CASSVEGQGPWEQYF
12,TRBJ2-1,TRBV4-1,CASSQVGEFQFF
16,TRBJ2-1,TRBV19,CASSDQGRGVYNEQFF
13,TRBJ1-1,TRBV19,CASREVQNTEAFF
12,TRBJ1-2,TRBV6-5,CASSYQGKGYTF
16,TRBJ2-3,TRBV25-1,CASSDTLDGNTDTQYF
12,TRBJ2-5,TRBV27,CASRTQGETQYF
14,TRBJ1-1,TRBV6-4,CASSVHSQDTEAFF
16,TRBJ2-1,TRBV16,CASSQSNRGFYNEQFF
15,TRBJ2-1,TRBV10-1,CASSRSGSSYNEQFF
17,TRBJ2-4,TRBV2,CASSEPFRGDAKNIQYF
16,TRBJ2-5,TRBV5-5,CASSLGIGGGQETQYF
14,TRBJ1-5,TRBV19,CASSMTGFNQPQHF
15,TRBJ2-3,TRBV11-3,CASSLWGHSTDTQYF
18,TRBJ2-2,TRBV2,CASSEEATLAGYTGELFF
12,TRBJ1-1,TRBV4-1,CASSHGGAGAFF
15,TRBJ1-4,TRBV25-1,CASSDPGTGDKKLFF
12,TRBJ2-7,TRBV7-2,CASSFQGNEQYF
11,TRBJ2-1,TRBV6-6,CASSQETGQFF
17,TRBJ2-3,TRBV7-2,CASSSDRASSTPDTQYF
15,TRBJ1-1,TRBV19,CASIWGSQGVGEAFF
18,TRBJ1-2,TRBV7-8,CASSPRGQGYSNTGGYTF
18,TRBJ2-3,TRBV7-8,CASSPPGLASSSTDTQYF
17,TRBJ1-5,TRBV18,CASSPPSLSGASQPQHF
15,TRBJ2-7,TRBV5-1,CASQEGRGKFYEQYF
14,TRBJ2-1,TRBV27,CASSPGASYNEQFF
16,TRBJ2-1,TRBV4-1,CASSPFGAGVVDEQFF
13,TRBJ2-3,TRBV7-3,CASSYKRIDTQYF
15,TRBJ2-2,TRBV5-5,CASSLPTGLAGELFF
14,TRBJ2-7,TRBV28,CASSTPQGTYEQYF
18,TRBJ1-3,TRBV4-1,CASSQHSRAGAAGNTIYF
14,TRBJ1-5,TRBV28,CASSFGQSNQPQHF
14,TRBJ1-2,TRBV28,CASTGTGGVYGYTF
13,TRBJ1-1,TRBV29-1,CSALQGMNTEAFF
11,TRBJ2-7,TRBV7-9,CASSPGYEQYF
16,TRBJ1-1,TRBV2,CASSEVLEGADTEAFF
14,TRBJ1-5,TRBV2,CASSENYSNQPQHF
16,TRBJ2-3,TRBV5-1,CASSFSGERSTDTQYF
15,TRBJ2-1,TRBV7-3,CASSLPGLGNNEQFF
15,TRBJ2-7,TRBV29-1,CSVEDLRERAYEQYF